This T cell receptor (beta chain) was identified during a study of T cells after yellow fever vaccination. Germline V gene lookup returns CDR1 SGHTA and CDR2 FQGNSA. Trimming pared 2 bases from V and 4 bases from J, leaving 11 bases between. The CDR3 spans 15 residues. With regard to this clonotype: Its antigen is still unknown.

Template switching with 5'RACE generated the TCR cDNA and added a universal primer site and UMIs. TCRdb independently ran MiXCR on the 5' RACE reads; one entry per CDR3 protein. The table records fewer than 650,000 distinct CDR3 sequences, 20% to 25% of them present only once. Broader study findings: A weaker but faster secondary response was observed, peaking on day 5 versus 15. Most clones from primary vaccination resurfaced after the booster (around 97% CD4, around 91% CD8).

This receptor was obtained from a man aged 18 to 29 who received the YFV17D yellow fever vaccine. Sequenced here: PBMCs, sampled roughly 20 days after the first yellow fever vaccination. J is TRBJ2-2 and V is TRBV7-2; D not resolved. CDR3 DNA: TGTGCCAGCAGCTTATTAAGTAGATCCACCGGGGAGCTGTTTTTT. Amino acid sequence: CASSLLSRSTGELFF. The full variable domain, rest sourced from reference TRBV7-2 and TRBJ2-2, is GAGVSQSPSNKVTEKGKDVELRCDPISGHTALYWYRQSLGQGLEFLIYFQGNSAPDKSGLPSDRFSAERTGGSVSTLTIQRTQQEDSAVYLCASSLLSRSTGELFFGEGSRLTVL.